A selection of T cell receptor beta chains follows, all from one sample in a study of PD-1 blockade in classical Hodgkin lymphoma. This table comes from immunoSEQ multiplex PCR, and its TCRdb copy is limited to in-frame clones, with some not included. The sample lists almost 100,000 clones; more than 90% were seen once. The specimen comprised peripheral blood mononuclear cells (PBMCs), sampled at baseline. These TCRs come from a human donor with classical Hodgkin lymphoma. Each CDR3 is given with its conserved first and last residue. D genes are given only for firm matches. Only part of the rows carry a size: once, few, many, or a class if the clone is expanded.

15,TRBJ2-3,NA,TRBV7-2,NA,TGTGCCAGCAGCTCCTCGCCTGACCCCACAGATACGCAGTATTTT,CASSSSPDPTDTQYF
13,TRBJ1-2,NA,TRBV30,TRBD1,TGTGCCTCGGGACAGGGGGTGGACTATGGCTACACCTTC,CASGQGVDYGYTF
14,TRBJ2-1,once,TRBV10-3,TRBD2,TGTGCCATCAGTGACGCTAGCGGGAGTGATGAGCAGTTCTTC,CAISDASGSDEQFF
15,TRBJ1-3,NA,TRBV28,NA,TGTGCCACTAAAGAGGGGGGGCCCCCTGGAAACACCATATATTTT,CATKEGGPPGNTIYF
13,TRBJ1-2,NA,TRBV2,NA,TGTGCCAGCAGGGACGGAGTTAACTATGGCTACACCTTC,CASRDGVNYGYTF
16,TRBJ2-5,NA,TRBV6-6,TRBD2,TGTGCCAGCAGCAACCTAGCGGGAGACGTGGGAGAGACCCAGTACTTC,CASSNLAGDVGETQYF
17,TRBJ2-3,NA,TRBV5-1,NA,TGCGCCAGCAGCTTTGGGGCTGGGGCTTTCCTCACAGATACGCAGTATTTT,CASSFGAGAFLTDTQYF
17,TRBJ2-2,NA,TRBV4-1,TRBD1,TGCGCCAGCAGCCAAGGGTTGGACAGGGGTGGTCTCGGGGAGCTGTTTTTT,CASSQGLDRGGLGELFF
13,TRBJ1-2,once,TRBV19,NA,TGTGCCAGTAGTACAGGGCCCAACTATGGCTACACCTTC,CASSTGPNYGYTF
15,TRBJ2-7,NA,TRBV9,TRBD2,TGTGCCAGCAGCGTAGCGCTAGCGGGAGCCTACGAGCAGTACTTC,CASSVALAGAYEQYF
15,TRBJ2-7,NA,TRBV7-9,NA,TGTGCCAGCAGCGAACCCGACAGCGGAGTCTACGAGCAGTACTTC,CASSEPDSGVYEQYF
16,TRBJ1-1,NA,TRBV5-3,NA,TGTGCCAGAAGTCGTGGGGACCGGATAATGAACACTGAAGCTTTCTTT,CARSRGDRIMNTEAFF
15,TRBJ2-2,NA,TRBV7-2,NA,TGTGCCAGCAGCTTAGGAGGGTTTCTTACCGGGGAGCTGTTTTTT,CASSLGGFLTGELFF
13,TRBJ1-1,few,TRBV15,TRBD1,TGTGCCACCAGCCCCAGGGGGGACACTGAAGCTTTCTTT,CATSPRGDTEAFF
14,TRBJ2-1,NA,TRBV27,TRBD1,TGTGCCAGCTCCGGGACAGGGCCGTACAATGAGCAGTTCTTC,CASSGTGPYNEQFF
14,TRBJ2-7,NA,TRBV27,TRBD1,TGTGCCAGCAGGTGGACAGGGGGTGCCTACGAGCAGTACTTC,CASRWTGGAYEQYF